One and the same sample provided the 16 T cell receptor beta chains below, sequenced in a study. The sorted Tregs were CD4+CD25+CD127-/low cells. Each CDR3 protein is one row after TCRdb ran MiXCR on the 5' RACE reads. The data contain about 8,900 distinct CDR3 sequences, around 52% of them singletons. The sequenced sample was Tregs sorted from a lymph node. The receptors here all came from a female donor with breast cancer.

V usage is TRBV7-8 and J usage is TRBJ2-5, with TRBD2 matching 10 bases. CDR1 is SGHVS, CDR2 FQNEAQ, per germline. CDR3 length: 13 amino acids. The V segment lost 4 bases and the J segment 5 bases; nucleotides outside the gene matches: 1. CDR3 bases: TGTGCCAGCAGCTCGGGACTAGCGGAGACCCAGTACTTC. It specifies CASSSGLAETQYF.

The chain links TRBV20-1 to TRBJ2-2; the match to TRBD2 covers 8 bases. V gave up 0 bases and J gave up 1 base; unmatched junction bases: 7. Germline V gives CDR1 DFQATT, CDR2 SNEGSKA (reference sequence). CDR3 length: 17 residues. CDR3 coding DNA: TGCAGTGCTAGAGATATACTAGCGGATATGAACACCGGGGAGCTGTTTTTT. Protein sequence: CSARDILADMNTGELFF.

This chain connects TRBV20-1 to TRBJ1-4; 7 bases are a match to TRBD1. The CDR3 loop spans 17 amino acids. V dropped 1 base and J dropped 7; count of bases not matched to a gene: 15. Germline CDR1 DFQATT, CDR2 SNEGSKA (reference sequence). This CDR3 is CSARGGNLQGLGEKLFF. For the CDR3, the DNA is TGCAGTGCTAGAGGGGGGAACCTACAGGGGTTGGGTGAAAAACTGTTTTTT.

The chain employs TRBV6-6 and TRBJ2-3, with TRBD2 matching 9 bases. V gave up 6 bases and J gave up 7 bases; unmatched junction bases: 14. Germline V gives CDR1 MNHNY, CDR2 SVGAGI (reference sequence). This CDR3 spans 16 amino acids. For the CDR3, the DNA is TGTGCCAGCAGCCTTACGGCTAGCGGGATTGGAAATACGCAGTATTTT. Protein sequence: CASSLTASGIGNTQYF.

The chain links TRBV30 to TRBJ2-7; D is undetermined. The CDR3 is made up of 10 amino acids. Trimming took off 4 bases at V and 3 bases at J, with 4 bases between the two ends. Germline V CDR1 and CDR2: GTSNPN, SVGIG (reference sequence). The DNA of the CDR3 is TGTGCCTGGACCGTCTACGAGCAGTACGTC. Its translation is CAWTVYEQYV.

This clonotype was found a few times. V usage is TRBV20-1 and J usage is TRBJ2-5; TRBD2 is a possible D gene (6 bases). With 3 bases removed from V and 5 bases from J, the gap between germline ends came to 16 bases. The V gene's germline CDR1 is DFQATT and CDR2 SNEGSKA (reference sequence). The CDR3 loop spans 14 amino acids. In DNA, the CDR3 is TGCAGTGCTAGGGGGCTGGGAGGAGGGGAGACCCAGTACTTC. Protein product: CSARGLGGGETQYF.

The chain is built from TRBV7-8 and TRBJ2-5; 9 bases match TRBD2. The germline V gene has CDR1 SGHVS and CDR2 FQNEAQ. V gave up 8 bases and J gave up 5 bases; unmatched junction bases: 9. This CDR3 has 14 residues. CDR3 coding DNA: TGTGCCAGCGGCCTACTAGCGGGCGCGGAGACCCAGTACTTC. This gives the protein CASGLLAGAETQYF.

For this clonotype: At one end the junction does not follow the germline gene, possibly because of a read error. The chain combines TRBV7-9 with TRBJ2-1; D gene ambiguous. The CDR3 totals 16 residues. CDR1 and CDR2 (germline): SEHNR, FQNEAQ (reference sequence). The CDR3 here is CASSLGRRVVGNKQFF. The CDR3 region has the DNA TGTGCCAGCAGCTTAGGACGGCGAGTGGTTGGCAATAAGCAGTTCTTC.

This clonotype was detected only a few times. The V gene is TRBV7-3, the J gene TRBJ2-2; D call uncertain. The CDR3 extends over 15 amino acids. From germline, CDR1 is SGHTA and CDR2 FQGTGA. V dropped 0 bases and J dropped 4 bases, with 9 bases sitting between them. As DNA, the CDR3 is TGTGCCAGCAGCTTAACTTCCTACACCACCGGGGAGCTGTTTTTT. Translation gives CASSLTSYTTGELFF.

The chain recombines TRBV28 with TRBJ2-5, with 8 bases lining up with TRBD2. Unmatched junction bases numbered 10, after V lost 5 bases and J lost 5 bases. The CDR3 runs to 15 residues. CDR1 MDHEN and CDR2 SYDVKM come from the germline V gene. CDR3 loop: CASSDRGGPGETQYF. The CDR3 bases are TGTGCCAGCAGTGACCGGGGGGGGCCGGGGGAGACCCAGTACTTC.

This clonotype was seen just once. The J gene is TRBJ2-6, the V gene TRBV6-5; D is uncertain. Germline CDR1 and CDR2: MNHEY and SVGAGI. V lost 6 bases and J 0 bases, leaving 3 bases between the germline ends. The CDR3 totals 13 residues. CDR3 bases: TGTGCCAGCAGCCACTCTGGGGCCAACGTCCTGACTTTC. Translation gives CASSHSGANVLTF.

V gene TRBV6-1 combines with J gene TRBJ2-2; 8 nucleotides line up with TRBD1. Germline assignment: CDR1 MNHNS and CDR2 SASEGT. V trimming: 8 bases; J trimming: 6 bases; junction bases outside the gene matches: 11. The length of the CDR3 is 15 residues. The chain's CDR3 is CASRRTGLPAGELFF. The CDR3, as DNA: TGTGCCAGCCGGAGGACAGGGCTCCCCGCCGGGGAGCTGTTTTTT.

The rearrangement uses TRBV20-1 and TRBJ2-2; D unresolved. V dropped 0 bases and J dropped 1 base, with 18 bases sitting between them. Germline V lookup: CDR1 DFQATT, CDR2 SNEGSKA (reference sequence). This CDR3 has 18 residues. CDR3 DNA sequence: TGCAGTGCTAGAGATCTTTTTTGGCGCAGGCGGAACACCGGGGAGCTGTTTTTT. Amino acid sequence: CSARDLFWRRRNTGELFF.

This clonotype showed up just a few times. The chain recombines TRBV7-3 with TRBJ1-5; D unresolved. The germline V gene encodes CDR1 SGHTA and CDR2 FQGTGA. The germline V and J ends were trimmed by 4 bases and 0 bases, with 13 bases remaining between them. The length of the CDR3 is 16 residues. CDR3 protein: CASSSLTPYSNQPQHF. CDR3 in DNA: TGTGCCAGCAGCTCGTTGACCCCATATAGCAATCAGCCCCAGCATTTT.

The V and J genes are TRBV5-1 and TRBJ2-2, with D perhaps assigned TRBD1 or TRBD2 (5 bases each). With 5 bases removed from V and 3 bases from J, the gap between germline ends came to 11 bases. Germline V gene sequence: CDR1 SGHRS, CDR2 YFSETQ. The CDR3 spans 14 residues. The CDR3 DNA is TGCGCCAGCAGACCCGGGACGGACACCGGGGAGCTGTTTTTT. Translation: CASRPGTDTGELFF.

The count of this clonotype is one. This chain uses TRBV10-3 with TRBJ2-7; 7 bases line up with TRBD1. This CDR3 has 13 amino acids. Germline V CDR1 and CDR2: ENHRY, SYGVKD. This CDR3 reads CVTRAEGANEQYV. CDR3 coding DNA: TGTGTCACCCGAGCCGAGGGGGCGAACGAGCAGTACGTC.